Listed here are 15 T cell receptor beta chains from one sample, sequenced in a study of shared clonotypes between healthy human individuals. Generated by immunoSEQ multiplex PCR, the TCRdb table keeps only in-frame clones and is missing some. The sample records roughly 1.4 million clones, roughly 98.5% being singletons. The sample taken for sequencing was naive CD4+ T cells sorted from blood. Sample subset: CD45RA+ positively selected. The receptor set was obtained from a man aged 25 to 40 in good health.

V and J are TRBV19 and TRBJ2-3; 8 bases fit TRBD2. Germline CDR1 reads LNHDA; CDR2 reads SQIVND (reference sequence). With 5 bases clipped from V and 6 bases from J, the junction kept 7 bases outside the gene matches. This CDR3 is built from 14 residues. This CDR3 reads CASSFSGSSDTQYF. The CDR3, as DNA: TGTGCCAGTAGTTTCAGCGGGAGCTCGGATACGCAGTATTTT.

The V gene is TRBV29-1, the J gene TRBJ2-2; D gene uncertain. The CDR3 loop spans 11 amino acids. Germline V CDR1 and CDR2: SQVTM, ANQGSEA. V was pared by 5 bases and J by 5 bases, with 6 bases between. The CDR3 protein is CSVRQTGELFF. The CDR3 nucleotides are TGCAGCGTTCGGCAAACCGGGGAGCTGTTTTTT.

The gene calls are TRBV10-3 and TRBJ1-5; the match to TRBD1 covers 7 bases. V shed 4 bases and J 7 bases; nucleotides not matched to a gene: 1. CDR1 and CDR2 from the germline V gene are ENHRY and SYGVKD. The CDR3 sequence is 12 residues long. The CDR3, as DNA: TGTGCCATCAGTGCAGGGGGACAGCCCCAGCATTTT. Translated, it gives CAISAGGQPQHF.

The chain links TRBV5-1 to TRBJ2-1, with D tentatively TRBD2 (5 bases). The CDR3 runs 16 residues. The V end was cut by 4 bases, the J end by 5 bases, with 19 bases between. Germline CDR1 is SGHRS and CDR2 is YFSETQ. The CDR3 spells CASSPGSPSRDNEQFF. CDR3 DNA sequence: TGCGCCAGCAGCCCGGGAAGTCCTTCAAGGGACAATGAGCAGTTCTTC.

This clone was seen just once. This chain links TRBV10-3 with TRBJ2-7; 8 bases match TRBD1. The germline V gene has CDR1 ENHRY and CDR2 SYGVKD. J lost 0 bases, V lost 6 bases, and 10 bases had no gene match. This CDR3 spans 16 amino acids. CDR3 DNA: TGTGCCATCAGAGACGACAGGGGCGTCCTCTCCTACGAGCAGTACTTC. As protein: CAIRDDRGVLSYEQYF.

The chain is built from TRBV4-3 and TRBJ2-5, with 8 bases lining up with TRBD1. From germline, CDR1 is LGHNA and CDR2 YSLEER. The junction had 11 bases not matched to a gene; V was cut back by 1 base and J by 1 base. CDR3 length: 18 amino acids. CDR3 in DNA: TGCGCCAGCAGCCAAGCGAAGGGAGTAGGGACAGGCCAAGAGACCCAGTACTTC. Protein: CASSQAKGVGTGQETQYF.

This clone was recorded only once. Other DNA variants within this sample encode the same CDR3. The CDR3: CASSLGTASYEQYF. The CDR3 coding sequence is TGTGCCAGCAGCCTTGGGACTGCCTCCTACGAGCAGTACTTC. This chain uses TRBV7-2 with TRBJ2-7; maybe TRBD2 (6 bases). Germline V gene sequence: CDR1 SGHTA, CDR2 FQGNSA. The CDR3 spans 14 residues. V gave up 5 bases and J gave up 0 bases, with 11 bases separating them.

The J gene is TRBJ2-5, the V gene TRBV28; D is unresolved. The CDR3 runs to 17 residues. The V end lost 4 bases, the J end lost 2 bases, and 20 bases lay between the germline ends. The germline V gene has CDR1 MDHEN and CDR2 SYDVKM. This CDR3 reads CASSSLLKRQEQETQYF. DNA for the CDR3: TGTGCCAGCAGTTCCCTTCTGAAGCGCCAAGAACAAGAGACCCAGTACTTC.

The chain has TRBV30 and TRBJ2-5; D gene uncertain. V was trimmed by 7 bases and J by 7 bases, leaving 13 bases between them. CDR1 is GTSNPN, CDR2 SVGIG, per germline (reference sequence). The CDR3 length is 11 residues. The CDR3 DNA sequence: TGTGCCTTCCGACAAGTAGGGACCCAGTACTTC. It specifies CAFRQVGTQYF. The full variable domain, in which reference TRBV30 and TRBJ2-5 provide the parts outside the CDR3, is SQTIHQWPATLVQPVGSPLSLECTVEGTSNPNLYWYRQAAGRGLQLLFYSVGIGQISSEVPQNLSASRPQDRQFILSSKKLLLSDSGFYLCAFRQVGTQYFGPGTRLLVL.

This chain joins TRBV5-6 and TRBJ2-7; 7 nucleotides agree with TRBD2. The V gene end was trimmed by 6 bases and the J gene end by 3 bases; junction bases not matched to a gene: 9. Germline CDR1 is SGHDT and CDR2 is YYEEEE. The CDR3 runs to 14 residues. CDR3 bases: TGTGCCAGCATTGGGGGAGGGCCCATCTACGAGCAGTACTTC. It specifies CASIGGGPIYEQYF.

This sequence joins TRBV29-1 and TRBJ2-3; 7 nucleotides align to TRBD1. The germline CDR1 and CDR2 sequences are SQVTM and ANQGSEA. The length of the CDR3 is 14 residues. The J segment lost 6 bases and the V segment lost 2 bases, leaving 8 bases of the junction unmatched. The CDR3 DNA follows: TGCAGCGTTGAACCGACAGGGAGTGGCGATACGCAGTATTTT. Protein: CSVEPTGSGDTQYF.

V usage is TRBV5-1 and J usage is TRBJ2-3, with D possibly TRBD2 on 6 matching bases. V lost 5 bases and J lost 4, with 11 bases in between. CDR3 length: 13 residues. CDR1 and CDR2 from the germline V gene are SGHRS and YFSETQ. CDR3 loop: CASRTGGADTQYF. DNA for the CDR3: TGCGCCAGCAGAACCGGAGGGGCAGATACGCAGTATTTT. The complete variable domain, with remaining parts taken from reference TRBV5-1 and TRBJ2-3, reads KAGVTQTPRYLIKTRGQQVTLSCSPISGHRSVSWYQQTPGQGLQFLFEYFSETQRNKGNFPGRFSGRQFSNSRSEMNVSTLELGDSALYLCASRTGGADTQYFGPGTRLTVL.

The J gene is TRBJ1-1, the V gene TRBV7-3; D not resolved. The CDR3 spans 13 residues. The germline gives CDR1 SGHTA, CDR2 FQGTGA. The V end lost 3 bases, the J end lost 5 bases, and 10 bases lay between the germline ends. The CDR3 loop reads CASSLRQQTEAFF. The CDR3 nucleotides are TGTGCCAGCAGCTTGCGCCAACAAACTGAAGCTTTCTTT.

Worth noting for this clone: Other DNA sequences of this sample code for an identical CDR3. The rearrangement links TRBV19 to TRBJ2-7; no clear D. The germline V and J ends were trimmed by 8 bases and 0 bases, with 14 bases remaining between them. Germline V gene lookup returns CDR1 LNHDA and CDR2 SQIVND (reference sequence). This CDR3 region has 14 residues. CDR3 DNA sequence: TGTGCCAGTTCTCGAACCGGGCCCTCCTACGAGCAGTACTTC. It is translated as CASSRTGPSYEQYF.

This clone appeared a single time. V is TRBV15 and J is TRBJ2-2, with 9 bases fitting TRBD2. J lost 9 bases, V lost 9 bases, and 5 bases had no gene match. Germline values: CDR1 LNHNV, CDR2 YYDKDF (reference sequence). The CDR3 is 12 residues long. CDR3 sequence reads: CATSGSRRELFF. The CDR3 DNA reads as TGTGCCACTAGCGGGAGTAGGCGGGAGCTGTTTTTT.